These 21 T cell receptor beta chains share one sample of origin, sequenced in a study of Ad26.COV2.S vaccination and SARS-CoV-2 variants. Sample treatment: roughly 20 received Ad26.COV2.S at low or high dose, single or two shots; several received placebo; per-sample allocation not given. Material that was analyzed had been drawn on day 63 after the first vaccine or placebo injection. Data came from immunoSEQ multiplex PCR; TCRdb stores just in-frame clones and leaves some out. The sample shows 350,000 to 500,000 clones, around 90% of them seen only once. The starting material was peripheral blood, obtained in a trial of Ad26.COV2.S vaccine versus placebo. The receptors come from a person between 18 and 65 years old who received the Ad26.COV2.S COVID-19 vaccine or a placebo.

The chain recombines TRBV5-1 with TRBJ2-2; D unresolved. CDR3 length equals 16 residues. Trimming took off 4 bases at V and 6 bases at J, with 19 bases between the two ends. From germline, CDR1 is SGHRS and CDR2 YFSETQ. The CDR3 sequence: CASSPIPGYGAGELFF. The DNA of the CDR3 is TGCGCCAGCAGCCCTATCCCGGGCTACGGAGCCGGGGAGCTGTTTTTT.

The gene calls are TRBV5-4 and TRBJ1-1; D unclear. The ends were cut back, 4 bases at V and 2 bases at J, with 12 bases in the middle. There are 14 residues in the CDR3. CDR1 is SGHNT, CDR2 YYREEE, per germline (reference sequence). In DNA form, the CDR3 reads TGTGCCAGCAGCCCTACTCCCGCAAACACTGAAGCTTTCTTT. Protein: CASSPTPANTEAFF.

The chain employs TRBV3-1 (or the pseudogene TRBV3-2) and TRBJ2-3; D unclear. CDR1 and CDR2 (germline): LGHDT, YNNKEL (reference sequence). This CDR3 has 14 amino acids. V lost 2 bases and J 7 bases, leaving 13 bases between the germline ends. CDR3 bases: TGTGCCAGCAGCCAATCAGCCAGCCCAAATACGCAGTATTTT. Encoded protein: CASSQSASPNTQYF.

The chain combines TRBV6-5 with TRBJ1-5, with D possibly being TRBD1 (5 bases). Germline V CDR1 and CDR2: MNHEY, SVGAGI. This CDR3 is 13 amino acids long. Trimming left V 5 bases short and J 5 bases short, with 10 bases between. The CDR3: CASSPQGDQPQHF. DNA for the CDR3: TGTGCCAGCAGTCCCCAGGGAGATCAGCCCCAGCATTTT.

J is TRBJ2-3 and V is TRBV18; D gene ambiguous. CDR3 length equals 13 residues. The germline CDR1 and CDR2 sequences are KGHSH and LQKENI. Trimming shortened V by 1 base and J by 5 bases, and 7 bases separated the two germline ends. DNA of the CDR3: TGTGCCAGCTCACCACAAGTAGAAGATACGCAGTATTTT. It encodes CASSPQVEDTQYF.

This clone was detected only once. The chain recombines TRBV11-2 with TRBJ2-2, with 7 bases aligning to TRBD1. Germline V gene sequence: CDR1 SGHAT, CDR2 FQNNGV. V dropped 7 bases and J dropped 1; count of bases not matched to a gene: 3. CDR3 length equals 14 residues. The CDR3 nucleotides are TGTGCCAGCATCGGGACAGAGAACACCGGGGAGCTGTTTTTT. It is translated as CASIGTENTGELFF. Full variable domain (rest looked up from reference TRBV11-2 and TRBJ2-2): EAGVAQSPRYKIIEKRQSVAFWCNPISGHATLYWYQQILGQGPKLLIQFQNNGVVDDSQLPKDRFSAERLKGVDSTLKIQPAKLEDSAVYLCASIGTENTGELFFGEGSRLTVL.

The V and J genes are TRBV2 and TRBJ1-1, with 9 positions matching TRBD1. CDR1 and CDR2 (germline): SNHLY, FYNNEI. The CDR3 covers 15 residues. The V gene end was trimmed by 2 bases and the J gene end by 7 bases; junction bases not matched to a gene: 8. The CDR3 protein is CASSELSDRGFEAFF. For the CDR3, the DNA is TGTGCCAGCAGTGAATTATCGGACAGGGGATTTGAAGCTTTCTTT.

The chain joins TRBV7-2 to TRBJ2-7; D gene uncertain. This CDR3 is 13 amino acids long. The germline V and J ends were trimmed by 4 bases and 6 bases, with 13 bases remaining between them. Germline CDR1 SGHTA, CDR2 FQGNSA. The CDR3 protein is CASSSLTGLEQYF. CDR3 coding DNA: TGTGCCAGCAGCTCCCTCACCGGGCTCGAGCAGTACTTC.

This clone was seen more than once but under ten times. The chain joins TRBV7-9 to TRBJ2-3; 8 nucleotides line up with TRBD2. Looked up from germline, CDR1 is SEHNR and CDR2 is FQNEAQ (reference sequence). The length of the CDR3 is 17 residues. The V and J ends lost 6 bases and 3 bases, in that order; junction bases with no gene match: 14. CDR3 nucleotide sequence: TGTGCCAGCAGTTCACTCTTTAGCGGGGCGGTGACAGATACGCAGTATTTT. The encoded protein is CASSSLFSGAVTDTQYF. Drawing the rest from reference TRBV7-9 and TRBJ2-3, the complete variable domain is DTGVSQNPRHKITKRGQNVTFRCDPISEHNRLYWYRQTLGQGPEFLTYFQNEAQLEKSRLLSDRFSAERPKGSFSTLEIQRTEQGDSAMYLCASSSLFSGAVTDTQYFGPGTRLTVL.

V usage is TRBV4-3 and J usage is TRBJ2-3; 8 bases match TRBD2. V lost 1 base and J lost 3; bases outside the gene matches: 6. The germline gives CDR1 LGHNA, CDR2 YSLEER. This CDR3 contains 16 residues. CDR3 amino acids: CASSQGAAGVTDTQYF. CDR3 DNA sequence: TGCGCCAGCAGCCAAGGAGCAGCGGGAGTTACAGATACGCAGTATTTT.

This chain links TRBV11-2 with TRBJ2-7; D is possibly TRBD2 (6 bases). Trimming pared 2 bases from V and 3 bases from J, leaving 11 bases between. Germline lookup yields CDR1 SGHAT and CDR2 FQNNGV. The CDR3 is 14 residues long. The CDR3 region has the DNA TGTGCCAGCAGCTTATCAGCGGGTCACTACGAGCAGTACTTC. Residues: CASSLSAGHYEQYF. Based on the CDR3 plus reference TRBV11-2 and TRBJ2-7, the full variable domain is EAGVAQSPRYKIIEKRQSVAFWCNPISGHATLYWYQQILGQGPKLLIQFQNNGVVDDSQLPKDRFSAERLKGVDSTLKIQPAKLEDSAVYLCASSLSAGHYEQYFGPGTRLTVT.

The chain recombines TRBV28 with TRBJ2-7, with no clear D. The CDR3 loop spans 14 amino acids. Germline values: CDR1 MDHEN, CDR2 SYDVKM. V was clipped by 6 bases and J by 7 bases, with 19 bases between them. CDR3 amino acids: CASSVSTMDGEQYF. The CDR3, as DNA: TGTGCCAGCAGCGTTAGTACCATGGATGGAGAGCAGTACTTC.

The chain recombines TRBV5-1 with TRBJ2-5; TRBD2 agrees at 8 bases. CDR3 length: 16 residues. The V and J ends lost 5 bases and 2 bases, in that order; junction bases with no gene match: 11. Germline CDR1 is SGHRS and CDR2 is YFSETQ. The CDR3 coding sequence is TGCGCCAGCAGTTCGTTCCCAGCGGGAGTGCAAGAGACCCAGTACTTC. Translated, it gives CASSSFPAGVQETQYF.

The chain recombines TRBV7-8 with TRBJ1-2; D may be TRBD1 (6 bases). The V and J ends lost 5 bases and 4 bases respectively, with 17 bases between them. CDR3 length: 15 amino acids. The germline V gene has CDR1 SGHVS and CDR2 FQNEAQ. In DNA form, the CDR3 reads TGTGCCAGCAGCCCCAGGGGACACCATTCCTATGGCTACACCTTC. Protein product: CASSPRGHHSYGYTF. Drawing the rest from reference TRBV7-8 and TRBJ1-2, the complete variable domain is GAGVSQSPRYKVAKRGQDVALRCDPISGHVSLFWYQQALGQGPEFLTYFQNEAQLDKSGLPSDRFFAERPEGSVSTLKIQRTQQEDSAVYLCASSPRGHHSYGYTFGSGTRLTVV.

This sequence joins TRBV19 and TRBJ2-1; 11 positions agree with TRBD2. V gave up 5 bases and J gave up 7 bases; unmatched junction bases: 7. The CDR3 has 15 amino acids. From germline, CDR1 is LNHDA and CDR2 SQIVND (reference sequence). Written as DNA, the CDR3 is TGTGCCAGTAGTGCACTAGCGGGAGTAGGTAATGAGCAGTTCTTC. Its protein product is CASSALAGVGNEQFF.

The chain is built from TRBV9 and TRBJ2-5; D perhaps matches TRBD2 (7 bases). This CDR3 is built from 15 residues. Trimming cost V 0 bases and J 1 base, with 10 bases left between them. Looked up from germline, CDR1 is SGDLS and CDR2 is YYNGEE. The CDR3 DNA follows: TGTGCCAGCAGCGTAGCGGCGGGGGCCCAAGAGACCCAGTACTTC. Residues: CASSVAAGAQETQYF.

The rearrangement joins TRBV9 to TRBJ2-1; TRBD2 might be the D (6 bases). Germline V gene data show CDR1 as SGDLS and CDR2 as YYNGEE. With 3 bases removed from V and 4 bases from J, the gap between germline ends came to 14 bases. The CDR3 spans 15 residues. CDR3 nucleotide sequence: TGTGCCAGCAGCGCTACGGGAAGCGGGTACAATGAGCAGTTCTTC. This codes for CASSATGSGYNEQFF.

This chain joins TRBV30 and TRBJ2-1; 8 nucleotides line up with TRBD2. The CDR3 is made up of 13 amino acids. V shed 2 bases and J 8 bases; nucleotides not matched to a gene: 5. Germline CDR1 GTSNPN, CDR2 SVGIG (reference sequence). CDR3 DNA sequence: TGTGCCTGGAGTTTTATGACTAGCGATGAGCAGTTCTTC. As protein: CAWSFMTSDEQFF.

The chain couples TRBV21-1 to TRBJ2-7. TRBV21-1 is a pseudogene locus. CDR3 size: 15 residues. The CDR3 DNA reads TGTGCCAGCAGCAAAAGGCCATCGTACTCCTACGAGCAGTACTTC. It encodes CASSKRPSYSYEQYF.

The chain links TRBV19 to TRBJ2-3; 8 bases align to TRBD1. Germline-derived CDR1 and CDR2 are LNHDA and SQIVND (reference sequence). Germline trimming cut 5 bases from V and 2 bases from J; bases unmatched to any gene: 6. This CDR3 has 15 amino acids. CDR3 coding DNA: TGTGCCAGTAGTGTGACAGGGGCCCTCACAGATACGCAGTATTTT. Amino acids: CASSVTGALTDTQYF.

A note on this clone: The sample has other DNA sequences that encode this CDR3 too. The chain carries TRBV18 and TRBJ2-5; no reliable D call. The CDR3 extends over 13 amino acids. Trimming stripped 2 bases from V and 4 bases from J, with 8 bases between. The germline gives CDR1 KGHSH, CDR2 LQKENI. The DNA of the CDR3 is TGTGCCAGCTCACCAGGTCTAGGAGAGACCCAGTACTTC. Translating gives CASSPGLGETQYF.